This T cell receptor beta chain was captured by sequencing in a study of cytomegalovirus exposure and HLA in healthy donors. General observations from the study: The classifier was said to identify cytomegalovirus status with high specificity and sensitivity.

In regard to this clone: Its target is unknown.

The CDR3 is 13 residues long. The germline V and J ends were trimmed by 3 bases and 0 bases, with 5 bases remaining between them. CDR1 and CDR2 (germline): MNHEY, SMNVEV (reference sequence). Profiling relied on immunoSEQ multiplex PCR, and the TCRdb table lists in-frame clones only, not all of them. The repertoire holds roughly 120,000 clones, with 94% as singletons. This sequence originates from a woman under 30 in good health and CMV-seronegative. Material for sequencing was PBMCs. The genes are TRBV27 and TRBJ1-1; D is unresolved. The CDR3 sequence is CASSFQMNTEAFF. CDR3 DNA: TGTGCCAGCAGTTTCCAAATGAACACTGAAGCTTTCTTT.